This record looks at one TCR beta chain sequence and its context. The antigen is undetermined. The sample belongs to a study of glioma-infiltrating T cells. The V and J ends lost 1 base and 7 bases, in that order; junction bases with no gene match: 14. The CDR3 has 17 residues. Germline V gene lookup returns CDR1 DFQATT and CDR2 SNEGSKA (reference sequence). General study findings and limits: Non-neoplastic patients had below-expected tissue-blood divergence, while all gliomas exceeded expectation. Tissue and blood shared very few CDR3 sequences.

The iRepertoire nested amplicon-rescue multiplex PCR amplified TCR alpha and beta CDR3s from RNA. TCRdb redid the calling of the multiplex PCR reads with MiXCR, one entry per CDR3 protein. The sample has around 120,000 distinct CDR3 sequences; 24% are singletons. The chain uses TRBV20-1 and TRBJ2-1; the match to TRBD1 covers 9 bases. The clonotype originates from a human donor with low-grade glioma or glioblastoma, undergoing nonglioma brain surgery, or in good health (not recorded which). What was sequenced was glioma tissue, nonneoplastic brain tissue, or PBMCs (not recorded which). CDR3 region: CSARALVWDRDWNEQFF. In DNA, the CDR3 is TGCAGTGCTAGAGCCCTCGTCTGGGACAGGGATTGGAATGAGCAGTTCTTC.